The T cell receptor beta chain described here comes from a study of T cell clonality in common variable immunodeficiency. This clone was seen repeatedly, ten times or more. Its antigen is as yet unknown. The read stops 3 residues short of the end of the CDR3; the missing end is completed from the germline J gene. TCRdb's table, derived via immunoSEQ multiplex PCR, lists solely in-frame clones and lacks some. This set yields tens of thousands of clones and no singletons; the top ten hold approximately 5.4%. Germline V lookup: CDR1 LNHDA, CDR2 SQIVND (reference sequence). This CDR3 has 15 amino acids. Losses at the gene ends were 10 bases for V and 5 bases for J; bases not matched to a gene: 15. Study findings and constraints: Repertoire-complication correlations in CVID were limited by patient heterogeneity. The cause of increased CVID clonality remains unclear without subpopulation sequencing. CVID subjects shared fewer TCRbeta clones than healthy controls did.

This chain uses TRBV19 with TRBJ1-1; 8 bases are shared with TRBD1. This TCR came from a person between 18 and 75 years old in good health. The sequenced sample was peripheral blood mononuclear cells. The CDR3 loop is CATIPPGTGWTEAFF. The sequenced CDR3 bases are TGTGCCACTATACCTCCCGGGACAGGCTGGACTGAA.